These 7 T cell receptor beta chains came from one sample sequenced in a study of cytomegalovirus exposure and HLA in healthy donors. PCR employed 60 Vbeta and 13 Jbeta primers. Method: immunoSEQ multiplex PCR; TCRdb's copy keeps in-frame clones and lacks some. The sample shows roughly 200,000 clones, 86% of them seen only once. Sequencing used PBMCs. All receptors derive from a woman in her twenties or thirties in good health and CMV-seronegative.

The chain recombines TRBV5-6 with TRBJ2-5; perhaps TRBD1 as D (6 bases). Near its end, the DNA agrees better with TRBJ2-7, so the J call may be wrong. The CDR3 totals 14 residues. Germline V gene data show CDR1 as SGHDT and CDR2 as YYEEEE. The CDR3 DNA reads TGTGCCAGCAGCATAGACAGGAGCTCCTACGAGCAGTACTTC. Encoded protein: CASSIDRSSYEQYF.

In DNA form, the CDR3 reads TGCGCCAGCAGCCAAGTCCAAGGACTAGCGGGAGAATCCGGGGCCAACGTCCTGACTTTC. Its translation: CASSQVQGLAGESGANVLTF. The rearrangement uses TRBV4-1 and TRBJ2-6; 13 positions agree with TRBD2. The V gene's germline CDR1 is MGHRA and CDR2 YSYEKL. The CDR3 totals 20 residues. V shed 1 base, J shed 4 bases, and the junction held 10 bases outside the gene matches.

This chain uses TRBV27 with TRBJ1-2; TRBD1 aligns across 12 bases. J gave up 7 bases and V 0 bases, and 6 bases lay outside the gene matches. The CDR3 contains 16 residues. Germline values: CDR1 MNHEY, CDR2 SMNVEV (reference sequence). The CDR3 DNA follows: TGTGCCAGCAGTTTATCTCGGGACAGGGGGCGAGGTGGCTACACCTTC. Protein product: CASSLSRDRGRGGYTF.

CDR3 amino acids: CASSQERGGAGTDTQYF. The CDR3 nucleotides read TGTGCCAGCAGCCAAGAACGGGGGGGGGCCGGCACAGATACGCAGTATTTT. The chain employs TRBV4-2 and TRBJ2-3, with 8 positions matching TRBD2. After removal of 0 bases from V and 1 base from J, the junction contained 6 bases not matched to a gene. This CDR3 comprises 17 residues. The V gene's germline CDR1 is LGHNA and CDR2 YNFKEQ.

The chain couples TRBV9 to TRBJ2-6, with D perhaps TRBD1 (5 bases). CDR3 length: 16 residues. V lost 4 bases to trimming and J lost 0 bases, with 11 bases between them. Germline CDR1 and CDR2: SGDLS and YYNGEE. The CDR3 protein is CASSPGHNSGANVLTF. The CDR3, as DNA: TGTGCCAGCAGCCCCGGACATAACTCTGGGGCCAACGTCCTGACTTTC.

The chain links TRBV5-1 to TRBJ2-3; 7 nucleotides match TRBD2. With 1 base clipped from V and 2 bases from J, the junction kept 10 bases outside the gene matches. The CDR3 is made up of 17 amino acids. The germline gives CDR1 SGHRS, CDR2 YFSETQ. The CDR3 region is CASSLSSWGGFTDTQYF. The CDR3 nucleotides read TGCGCCAGCAGCTTGTCGTCCTGGGGGGGATTCACAGATACGCAGTATTTT.

The V gene is TRBV27, the J gene TRBJ2-1; 12 positions match TRBD2. The CDR3 has 14 amino acids. The V gene end was trimmed by 7 bases and the J gene end by 8 bases; junction bases not matched to a gene: 6. The germline V gene has CDR1 MNHEY and CDR2 SMNVEV (reference sequence). This CDR3 reads CASNPTSGSYEQFF. The CDR3 coding sequence is TGTGCCAGCAACCCGACTAGCGGGAGCTATGAGCAGTTCTTC.